The rows below give T cell receptor beta chains drawn from one sample of a study of shared clonotypes between healthy human individuals. Assay: immunoSEQ multiplex PCR; the TCRdb copy retains only in-frame clones and omits some. Of 2,100,000 or so clones in the sample, more than 90% were seen once. Sequencing was done on a sample of naive CD4+ T cells sorted from blood. The receptors were sampled from a man aged 18 to 29 in good health. CDR3s include the opening cysteine and the closing phenylalanine or tryptophan. The order of the fields is V gene, D gene, clone size, J gene, CDR3 protein, CDR3 DNA. A D gene is named only where the DNA matches it firmly. Rows give clone size only sometimes, using once, few, many, or a class for an expanded clone.

v_gene: TRBV4-1
d_gene: .
abundance: .
j_gene: TRBJ2-3
CDR3aa: CASSLSGTPSTDTQYF
CDR3nt: TGCGCCAGCAGCCTCTCCGGGACACCGAGCACAGATACGCAGTATTTT

v_gene: TRBV7-2
d_gene: .
abundance: .
j_gene: TRBJ2-5
CDR3aa: CASSLQLGSGETQYF
CDR3nt: TGTGCCAGCAGCTTACAATTGGGGTCGGGGGAGACCCAGTACTTC

v_gene: TRBV5-1
d_gene: .
abundance: .
j_gene: TRBJ2-3
CDR3aa: CASSRYPGQGSTDTQYF
CDR3nt: TGCGCCAGCAGCCGATACCCTGGGCAGGGAAGCACAGATACGCAGTATTTT

v_gene: TRBV7-2
d_gene: TRBD2
abundance: .
j_gene: TRBJ2-1
CDR3aa: CASSQTSGTYNEQFF
CDR3nt: TGTGCCAGCAGCCAGACTAGCGGGACATACAATGAGCAGTTCTTC

v_gene: TRBV6-6
d_gene: .
abundance: .
j_gene: TRBJ2-7
CDR3aa: CASRAKSNTYEQYF
CDR3nt: TGTGCCAGCAGGGCGAAAAGCAATACCTACGAGCAGTACTTC

v_gene: TRBV2
d_gene: .
abundance: .
j_gene: TRBJ2-2
CDR3aa: CASSEWDHNTGELFF
CDR3nt: TGTGCCAGCAGTGAATGGGACCACAACACCGGGGAGCTGTTTTTT

v_gene: TRBV20-1
d_gene: .
abundance: .
j_gene: TRBJ2-1
CDR3aa: CSARVDEQFF
CDR3nt: TGCAGTGCTCGGGTGGATGAGCAGTTCTTC

v_gene: TRBV7-3
d_gene: TRBD2
abundance: .
j_gene: TRBJ2-1
CDR3aa: CASSLTAIAGQNEQFF
CDR3nt: TGTGCCAGCAGCTTAACTGCGATAGCGGGGCAAAATGAGCAGTTCTTC

v_gene: TRBV6-5
d_gene: .
abundance: once
j_gene: TRBJ2-7
CDR3aa: CASSMSGYSYEQYF
CDR3nt: TGTGCCAGCAGTATGAGTGGCTACTCCTACGAGCAGTACTTC

v_gene: TRBV7-9
d_gene: .
abundance: .
j_gene: TRBJ2-1
CDR3aa: CASSLASRVGEQFF
CDR3nt: TGTGCCAGCAGCTTAGCGTCGAGAGTCGGTGAGCAGTTCTTC

v_gene: TRBV7-3
d_gene: TRBD1
abundance: .
j_gene: TRBJ1-1
CDR3aa: CASSGTGGTEAFF
CDR3nt: TGTGCCAGCAGCGGCACAGGGGGCACTGAAGCTTTCTTT

v_gene: TRBV27
d_gene: .
abundance: .
j_gene: TRBJ1-6
CDR3aa: CASSLTVKDSPLHF
CDR3nt: TGTGCCAGCAGTTTGACAGTTAAAGATTCACCCCTCCACTTT

v_gene: TRBV19
d_gene: TRBD1
abundance: .
j_gene: TRBJ1-2
CDR3aa: CASSRDSANYGYTF
CDR3nt: TGTGCCAGTAGTAGGGACAGTGCCAACTATGGCTACACCTTC

v_gene: TRBV27
d_gene: .
abundance: .
j_gene: TRBJ2-5
CDR3aa: CASSRGYSQETQYF
CDR3nt: TGTGCCAGCTCCCGGGGCTACAGCCAAGAGACCCAGTACTTC

v_gene: TRBV7-9
d_gene: .
abundance: .
j_gene: TRBJ2-7
CDR3aa: CASSLDTLEQYF
CDR3nt: TGTGCCAGCAGCTTGGACACCCTCGAGCAGTACTTC

v_gene: TRBV6-5
d_gene: TRBD2
abundance: .
j_gene: TRBJ2-3
CDR3aa: CASGTSNTDTQYF
CDR3nt: TGTGCCAGCGGGACTAGCAACACAGATACGCAGTATTTT

v_gene: TRBV21-1
d_gene: .
abundance: .
j_gene: TRBJ1-5
CDR3aa: CASSHRRTVYSNQPQHF
CDR3nt: TGTGCCAGCAGTCACCGGAGGACAGTTTATAGCAATCAGCCCCAGCATTTT

v_gene: TRBV7-6
d_gene: .
abundance: .
j_gene: TRBJ1-4
CDR3aa: CASSLGGLNEKLFF
CDR3nt: TGTGCCAGCAGCTTAGGGGGCCTTAATGAAAAACTGTTTTTT

v_gene: TRBV6-1
d_gene: .
abundance: .
j_gene: TRBJ2-1
CDR3aa: CASSEFRGQFF
CDR3nt: TGTGCCAGCAGTGAATTCAGGGGGCAGTTCTTC

v_gene: TRBV18
d_gene: TRBD2
abundance: .
j_gene: TRBJ2-1
CDR3aa: CASSYGLADNNEQFF
CDR3nt: TGTGCCAGCTCATACGGACTAGCGGACAACAATGAGCAGTTCTTC

v_gene: TRBV6-6
d_gene: .
abundance: .
j_gene: TRBJ1-2
CDR3aa: CASSSSSPNYGYTF
CDR3nt: TGTGCCAGCAGTTCCAGTTCCCCTAACTATGGCTACACCTTC

v_gene: TRBV4-1
d_gene: .
abundance: .
j_gene: TRBJ1-2
CDR3aa: CASSQPLGGYTF
CDR3nt: TGCGCCAGCAGCCAACCTCTGGGGGGCTACACCTTC

v_gene: TRBV6-6
d_gene: .
abundance: once
j_gene: TRBJ1-2
CDR3aa: CASLSGGRDYGYTF
CDR3nt: TGTGCCAGCCTAAGCGGGGGGCGCGACTATGGCTACACCTTC

v_gene: TRBV25-1
d_gene: .
abundance: .
j_gene: TRBJ1-4
CDR3aa: CASSESRIVYEKLFF
CDR3nt: TGTGCCAGCAGTGAATCACGGATTGTTTACGAAAAACTGTTTTTT

v_gene: TRBV5-1
d_gene: TRBD2
abundance: .
j_gene: TRBJ2-3
CDR3aa: CASSLESGRMDTQYF
CDR3nt: TGCGCCAGCAGCTTGGAAAGCGGGAGGATGGATACGCAGTATTTT

v_gene: TRBV12-5
d_gene: TRBD1
abundance: .
j_gene: TRBJ2-3
CDR3aa: CASRETGGETDTQYF
CDR3nt: TGTGCTAGCCGCGAGACAGGGGGGGAAACAGATACGCAGTATTTT

v_gene: TRBV10-3
d_gene: .
abundance: .
j_gene: TRBJ1-3
CDR3aa: CAISPGAGNTIYF
CDR3nt: TGTGCCATCAGCCCCGGAGCAGGAAACACCATATATTTT

v_gene: TRBV5-1
d_gene: TRBD2
abundance: .
j_gene: TRBJ2-1
CDR3aa: CASSPLAGGAYNEQFF
CDR3nt: TGCGCCAGCAGCCCCCTGGCGGGAGGGGCCTACAATGAGCAGTTCTTC

v_gene: TRBV5-1
d_gene: .
abundance: .
j_gene: TRBJ1-4
CDR3aa: CASSLAGGRADEKLFF
CDR3nt: TGCGCCAGCAGCTTGGCGGGAGGCAGGGCGGATGAAAAACTGTTTTTT

v_gene: TRBV5-1
d_gene: TRBD1
abundance: .
j_gene: TRBJ1-1
CDR3aa: CASSSPLGTGSTEAFF
CDR3nt: TGCGCCAGCAGCTCCCCCCTTGGGACAGGGTCCACTGAAGCTTTCTTT

v_gene: TRBV5-1
d_gene: .
abundance: .
j_gene: TRBJ2-1
CDR3aa: CASSLEMVSNEQFF
CDR3nt: TGCGCCAGCAGCTTGGAGATGGTAAGCAATGAGCAGTTCTTC

v_gene: TRBV30
d_gene: .
abundance: once
j_gene: TRBJ2-5
CDR3aa: CAWSENSSETQYF
CDR3nt: TGTGCCTGGAGTGAAAACAGCTCAGAGACCCAGTACTTC

v_gene: TRBV5-1
d_gene: .
abundance: once
j_gene: TRBJ2-2
CDR3aa: CASSLGAQGINTGELFF
CDR3nt: TGCGCCAGCAGCTTGGGGGCCCAGGGGATTAACACCGGGGAGCTGTTTTTT

v_gene: TRBV7-2
d_gene: .
abundance: .
j_gene: TRBJ2-7
CDR3aa: CASSPSYYEQYF
CDR3nt: TGTGCCAGCAGCCCCTCCTACTACGAGCAGTACTTC

v_gene: TRBV9
d_gene: .
abundance: .
j_gene: TRBJ2-2
CDR3aa: CASSVGHEAGELFF
CDR3nt: TGTGCCAGCAGCGTAGGTCATGAAGCCGGGGAGCTGTTTTTT

v_gene: TRBV5-1
d_gene: TRBD2
abundance: .
j_gene: TRBJ2-3
CDR3aa: CASSLLATSGGPDTQYF
CDR3nt: TGCGCCAGCAGCTTACTAGCGACTAGCGGGGGACCAGATACGCAGTATTTT

v_gene: TRBV7-9
d_gene: .
abundance: .
j_gene: TRBJ1-6
CDR3aa: CASSLGRSNNSPLHF
CDR3nt: TGTGCCAGCAGCTTAGGCAGGTCTAATAATTCACCCCTCCACTTT

v_gene: TRBV10-3
d_gene: .
abundance: .
j_gene: TRBJ2-5
CDR3aa: CAISGLGASVGETQYF
CDR3nt: TGTGCCATCAGTGGGCTGGGGGCCTCGGTGGGGGAGACCCAGTACTTC

v_gene: TRBV6-5
d_gene: .
abundance: .
j_gene: TRBJ2-1
CDR3aa: CASSRPRYNEQFF
CDR3nt: TGTGCCAGCAGCCGCCCCAGGTACAATGAGCAGTTCTTC

v_gene: TRBV5-8
d_gene: .
abundance: once
j_gene: TRBJ2-1
CDR3aa: CASSRIWTSNWSNEQFF
CDR3nt: TGTGCCAGCAGCCGAATATGGACCTCTAATTGGAGCAATGAGCAGTTCTTC

v_gene: TRBV5-1
d_gene: TRBD2
abundance: .
j_gene: TRBJ2-3
CDR3aa: CASSLKVRTSGGDTQYF
CDR3nt: TGCGCCAGCAGCTTGAAGGTGCGGACTAGCGGGGGTGATACGCAGTATTTT

v_gene: TRBV10-3
d_gene: .
abundance: .
j_gene: TRBJ1-5
CDR3aa: CAISEEHNQPQHF
CDR3nt: TGTGCCATCAGTGAGGAACACAATCAGCCCCAGCATTTT

v_gene: TRBV19
d_gene: .
abundance: .
j_gene: TRBJ1-5
CDR3aa: CASNPTSVGSNQPQHF
CDR3nt: TGTGCCAGTAACCCCACGAGCGTGGGGAGCAATCAGCCCCAGCATTTT

v_gene: TRBV7-9
d_gene: .
abundance: once
j_gene: TRBJ2-7
CDR3aa: CASSSTGRPGQYF
CDR3nt: TGTGCCAGCAGCTCCACAGGGCGGCCGGGACAGTACTTC

v_gene: TRBV5-1
d_gene: .
abundance: .
j_gene: TRBJ1-1
CDR3aa: CASSLVIGSMNTEAFF
CDR3nt: TGCGCCAGCAGCTTGGTAATAGGTAGCATGAACACTGAAGCTTTCTTT

v_gene: TRBV7-2
d_gene: TRBD2
abundance: .
j_gene: TRBJ2-3
CDR3aa: CASSLEFAGGTDTQYF
CDR3nt: TGTGCCAGCAGCTTAGAATTCGCGGGAGGGACAGATACGCAGTATTTT